This T cell receptor (beta chain) derives from a study of T-cell reconstitution after alpha-beta-depleted transplantation in children. A library of TCRbeta sequences, prepared with unique molecular identifiers, was generated. TCRdb analysed the PCR reads with MiXCR anew, one entry per CDR3 protein. Of roughly 190,000 distinct CDR3 sequences listed, about 14% were seen once; the top ten hold about 13%. In its sample, this clonotype was seen many times. The CDR3 covers 15 residues. Deletions cut 7 bases from V and 2 bases from J, with 17 bases between. Germline V gene lookup returns CDR1 SEHNR and CDR2 FQNEAQ (reference sequence).

This receptor was identified in a human donor who donated a stem cell graft to a child with acute lymphoblastic leukemia. The input for sequencing was PBMCs from the stem cell graft donor, taken from the stem cell graft. The chain combines TRBV7-9 with TRBJ1-1; D is possibly TRBD1 (6 bases). CDR3 residues: CASIRAADRNTEAFF. DNA for the CDR3: TGTGCCAGCATCCGGGCCGCGGACAGAAACACTGAAGCTTTCTTT.